This TCR beta chain was sequenced during a study of shared clonotypes between healthy human individuals. The authors split each subset's genomic DNA evenly across several immunoSEQ plates. Profiling relied on immunoSEQ multiplex PCR, and the TCRdb table lists in-frame clones only, not all of them. The repertoire has 1.5 million to 1.9 million clones, 95% to 99% of them found once; the top ten carry 0.4% to 0.45%. About this clone: Its antigen is still unknown.

The study's findings and limits: Clonotype sharing among donors, it was expected, would be affected by sequencing depth. All-four-donor shared clonotypes had higher generation probabilities than non-shared clonotypes did.

Sequencing used naive CD4+ T cells sorted from blood. Noted subset: CD45RA+ positively selected. This receptor was identified in a man aged 30-40 years in good health.

CDR3 region: CASSLAEIIYEQYF. The CDR3 DNA follows: TGTGCCAGCAGCTTAGCGGAGATTATCTACGAGCAGTACTTC. This chain connects TRBV7-8 to TRBJ2-7; no firm D call. V dropped 0 bases and J dropped 3 bases, with 9 bases sitting between them. The germline CDR1 and CDR2 sequences are SGHVS and FQNEAQ. This CDR3 has 14 residues.